The clone carrying this T cell receptor beta chain was counted between two and nine times. Its antigen is still unknown. This sample stems from a study of beta chain features in type 1 diabetes. Study-level background: Investigators examined 85 million to 110 million sorted cells across all samples.

Study observations and caveats: Short templates might get an advantage during PCR, and this would be equal in patients and controls. Naive, central memory and Treg TCRB repertoires seemed to resemble each other more closely in patients than they did in healthy donors.

This CDR3 has 14 amino acids. Trimming removed 5 bases at V and 3 bases at J, with 11 bases between. Per germline, CDR1 SGHDN and CDR2 FVKESK. The study reverse transcribed the entire isolated RNA, so it sequenced expressed TCRB transcripts. It was found that naive, central memory and regulatory T cell samples averaged roughly 3.6 million reads. TCRdb's table, derived via immunoSEQ multiplex PCR, lists solely in-frame clones and lacks some. The sample holds 450,000 to 550,000 clones, approximately 28% seen once. This chain uses TRBV14 with TRBJ1-5, with D maybe TRBD1 (5 bases). This receptor was obtained from a man between 18 and 35 years old in good health. The specimen sequenced was naive CD4+ T cells from blood. CDR3 nucleotides: TGTGCCAGCAGCGAGGGGATGTTCAATCAGCCCCAGCATTTT. This codes for CASSEGMFNQPQHF.